The clone carrying this TCR beta chain has only a few counts. Its antigen is unidentified. This entry comes from a study of post-analysis software for immune sequencing data. Study-wide points: The five TRBV segments detected at higher frequency in patients than in controls included TRBV5-6, TRBV5-1 and TRBV20-1.

Germline assignment: CDR1 DFQATT and CDR2 SNEGSKA (reference sequence). V shed 3 bases and J shed 11 bases, with 19 bases lying between them. The CDR3 totals 14 residues. Unique molecular identifiers featured in each of the TCR beta cDNA libraries. TCRdb called the PCR reads again in MiXCR, with one record for every CDR3 protein. The sample contains roughly 570,000 distinct CDR3 sequences, 34% of which appear only once. What was sequenced was blood. The chain employs TRBV20-1 and TRBJ1-4, with D uncertain. The receptor comes from a girl younger than 18 with multiple sclerosis. This chain's CDR3 is CSARDDTSGWKLFF. The CDR3 bases are TGCAGTGCTAGGGATGACACTTCGGGGTGGAAACTGTTTTTT.